This T cell receptor beta chain came from a study of blood T cells in healthy people across ages. Germline V CDR1 and CDR2: MGHRA, YSYEKL. The CDR3 spans 15 residues. V lost 3 bases and J lost 2; bases outside the gene matches: 5. Combining a sample-barcoded 5' primer with a J-beta primer mix, a second PCR ran for about 7 to 12 cycles. Through a template-switch adaptor with 12 random nucleotides, each cDNA molecule received a tag. TCRdb re-called the 5' RACE reads through MiXCR, storing one row per CDR3 protein. This table holds about 640,000 distinct CDR3 sequences, about 54% found once. This clonotype has only a few counts.

The sample consisted of blood. The genes are TRBV4-1 and TRBJ2-7; 9 positions match TRBD1. The receptor's source is a man in his 60s in good health. CDR3 amino acids: CASSQTTGGAYEQYF. As DNA, the CDR3 is TGCGCCAGCAGCCAGACGACAGGGGGGGCCTACGAGCAGTACTTC.